One and the same sample provided the 24 T cell receptor beta chains below, sequenced in a study of blood T cell repertoires in COVID-19. Repertoires were generated with immunoSEQ multiplex PCR, while TCRdb's copy carries only in-frame clones and drops some. The table has 340,000 or so clones, 80% to 90% seen once; the top ten hold approximately 4.4%. The specimen was PBMCs or T cells enriched from blood (not recorded which). The receptors come from a woman in her forties with acute COVID-19.

J is TRBJ2-6 and V is TRBV6-2 or TRBV6-3; the match to TRBD1 covers 8 bases. Germline loops: CDR1 MNHEY, CDR2 SVGEGT. V shed 4 bases and J 3 bases; nucleotides not matched to a gene: 8. The CDR3 is 17 residues long. The CDR3 is CASSFGTGRGGANVLTF. CDR3 coding DNA: TGTGCCAGCAGTTTCGGGACAGGTAGAGGTGGGGCCAACGTCCTGACTTTC.

The rearrangement uses TRBV4-1 and TRBJ2-7; D possibly corresponds to TRBD2 (7 bases). The CDR3 is made up of 17 amino acids. CDR1 is MGHRA, CDR2 YSYEKL, per germline. V lost 0 bases and J 0 bases, leaving 15 bases between the germline ends. CDR3 nucleotide sequence: TGCGCCAGCAGCCAAGAAGAGGGGGGGACTTACTCCTACGAGCAGTACTTC. This gives the protein CASSQEEGGTYSYEQYF.

The chain combines TRBV19 with TRBJ2-3; D remains unclear. Between the trimmed V and J ends, which lost 5 bases and 8 bases, there was a span of 17 bases. The CDR3 totals 14 residues. Germline V CDR1 and CDR2: LNHDA, SQIVND (reference sequence). The DNA of the CDR3 is TGTGCCAGTAGTCCATCCCAACGGCCGGGTACGCAGTATTTT. Translated, it gives CASSPSQRPGTQYF.

This sequence joins TRBV3-1 (or the pseudogene TRBV3-2) and TRBJ2-3; 7 bases map to TRBD2. This CDR3 contains 19 residues. Germline V gene lookup returns CDR1 LGHDT and CDR2 YNNKEL (reference sequence). The junction had 15 bases not matched to a gene; V was cut back by 3 bases and J by 0 bases. The CDR3 nucleotides read TGTGCCAGCAGCCATCTGGTTTCGGGGAGGGGTAGTAGCACAGATACGCAGTATTTT. Translated, it gives CASSHLVSGRGSSTDTQYF.

This chain links TRBV5-1 with TRBJ1-2, with 7 bases that match TRBD1. J gave up 4 bases and V 4 bases, and 10 bases lay outside the gene matches. Germline V lookup: CDR1 SGHRS, CDR2 YFSETQ. The CDR3 is made up of 15 amino acids. The CDR3 here is CASSQTGTEGYGYTF. In DNA, the CDR3 is TGCGCCAGCAGCCAAACCGGGACAGAAGGCTATGGCTACACCTTC. The full variable domain, in which reference TRBV5-1 and TRBJ1-2 provide the parts outside the CDR3, is KAGVTQTPRYLIKTRGQQVTLSCSPISGHRSVSWYQQTPGQGLQFLFEYFSETQRNKGNFPGRFSGRQFSNSRSEMNVSTLELGDSALYLCASSQTGTEGYGYTFGSGTRLTVV.

The gene calls are TRBV19 and TRBJ2-4; a possible D gene is TRBD1 (6 bases). Trimming left V 3 bases short and J 6 bases short, with 9 bases between. The CDR3 length is 13 residues. CDR1 and CDR2 (germline): LNHDA, SQIVND (reference sequence). The CDR3 region is CASSIQGSNIQYF. The CDR3, as DNA: TGTGCCAGTAGTATCCAGGGGTCAAACATTCAGTACTTC.

The genes are TRBV6-5 and TRBJ2-7; possibly TRBD2 for D (5 bases). The CDR3 has 16 residues. Germline V gene lookup returns CDR1 MNHEY and CDR2 SVGAGI. V was clipped by 4 bases and J by 2 bases, with 18 bases between them. CDR3 bases: TGTGCCAGCAGTTCCCCAGTGAGGGTTACGGCCTACGAGCAGTACTTC. Amino acids: CASSSPVRVTAYEQYF.

This chain uses TRBV7-8 with TRBJ1-5, with D maybe TRBD1 (6 bases). Trimming stripped 2 bases from V and 7 bases from J, with 15 bases between. In germline, CDR1 is SGHVS, CDR2 FQNEAQ. This CDR3 region has 15 residues. CDR3 sequence (DNA): TGTGCCAGCAGCTTAAAGGGCGCAGGGGAACAGCCCCAGCATTTT. Translated, it gives CASSLKGAGEQPQHF.

The chain combines TRBV6-5 with TRBJ1-1; weak D call: TRBD1 (5 bases). The CDR3 runs 11 residues. V lost 8 bases, J lost 7 bases, and 11 bases lay in between. The germline CDR1 and CDR2 sequences are MNHEY and SVGAGI. DNA of the CDR3: TGTGCCAGCCGTCAGGGTGATGAAGCTTTCTTT. This codes for CASRQGDEAFF.

This clone was seen a handful of times. The chain has TRBV25-1 and TRBJ1-4, with D perhaps matching TRBD1 (6 bases). Germline V gives CDR1 MGHDK, CDR2 SYGVNS. The germline V and J ends were trimmed by 3 bases and 4 bases, with 9 bases remaining between them. There are 14 residues in the CDR3. The CDR3 reads CASSDPDSNEKLFF. CDR3 DNA sequence: TGTGCCAGCAGTGATCCGGACAGTAATGAAAAACTGTTTTTT.

This chain links TRBV5-4 with TRBJ1-1; tentative D call: TRBD1 (6 bases). The CDR3 runs to 16 residues. Germline values: CDR1 SGHNT, CDR2 YYREEE (reference sequence). Trimming cost V 9 bases and J 0 bases, with 21 bases left between them. CDR3 protein: CATPRTAPNLNTEAFF. In nucleotides, the CDR3 is TGTGCCACTCCTAGGACAGCTCCCAACTTGAACACTGAAGCTTTCTTT.

This chain links TRBV2 with TRBJ1-6; D is undetermined. The ends were cut back, 7 bases at V and 0 bases at J, with 4 bases in the middle. The CDR3 spans 13 residues. Germline V gives CDR1 SNHLY, CDR2 FYNNEI. In nucleotides, the CDR3 is TGTGCCAGCATGAGCTCCTATAATTCACCCCTCCACTTT. This encodes CASMSSYNSPLHF.

Comments on this clone: Other nucleotide sequences from this sample produce the same CDR3. The chain employs TRBV28 and TRBJ1-2, with 7 bases matching TRBD1. The V gene end was trimmed by 4 bases and the J gene end by 2 bases; junction bases not matched to a gene: 4. The CDR3 has 14 amino acids. Looked up from germline, CDR1 is MDHEN and CDR2 is SYDVKM. CDR3 DNA sequence: TGTGCCAGCAGTTCAGGGACAGCGAACTATGGCTACACCTTC. Translating gives CASSSGTANYGYTF.

CDR3 nucleotides: TGTGCCAGCAGCTTAGAAGTCAGTCTAACTATCGAAAAACTGTTTTTT. Translating gives CASSLEVSLTIEKLFF. This chain joins TRBV7-9 and TRBJ1-4; D remains ambiguous. The germline gives CDR1 SEHNR, CDR2 FQNEAQ (reference sequence). The CDR3 runs to 16 residues. V was pared by 1 base and J by 8 bases, with 17 bases between.

The J gene is TRBJ2-7, the V gene TRBV28, with 10 nucleotides matching TRBD1. The V and J ends lost 4 bases and 3 bases, in that order; junction bases with no gene match: 3. The V gene's germline CDR1 is MDHEN and CDR2 SYDVKM. The CDR3 length is 14 residues. CDR3 nucleotide sequence: TGTGCCAGCAGTTCCCGGACAGGGGGCTACGAGCAGTACTTC. Translating it yields CASSSRTGGYEQYF.

This chain connects TRBV5-8 to TRBJ1-5; TRBD1 matches 9 bases. The CDR3 sequence is 15 residues long. The germline V gene encodes CDR1 SGHTS and CDR2 YDEGEE. V was pared by 3 bases and J by 4 bases, with 5 bases of the junction left unmatched. CDR3: CASSYLGQGNQPQHF. The CDR3 coding sequence is TGTGCCAGCAGCTACCTCGGACAGGGGAATCAGCCCCAGCATTTT.

The chain combines TRBV7-8 with TRBJ2-6; 7 bases agree with TRBD2. CDR3 length: 19 amino acids. Germline assignment: CDR1 SGHVS and CDR2 FQNEAQ. Losses at the gene ends were 0 bases for V and 0 bases for J; bases not matched to a gene: 8. The CDR3 region has the DNA TGTGCCAGCAGCTTAGCTGCTAGCGGAACGAGCTCTGGGGCCAACGTCCTGACTTTC. This gives the protein CASSLAASGTSSGANVLTF.

The chain carries TRBV7-2 and TRBJ1-1; 8 bases line up with TRBD1. Trimming at V came to 5 bases and at J to 2 bases, leaving 4 bases not matched to a gene. CDR3 length: 14 amino acids. Germline V CDR1 and CDR2: SGHTA, FQGNSA. The CDR3 loop reads CASSMTGDNTEAFF. CDR3 nucleotide sequence: TGTGCCAGCAGCATGACAGGGGATAACACTGAAGCTTTCTTT.

V and J are TRBV7-9 and TRBJ2-2; D is possibly TRBD1 (5 bases). The CDR3 length is 16 residues. From germline, CDR1 is SEHNR and CDR2 FQNEAQ (reference sequence). V dropped 2 bases and J dropped 2 bases, with 12 bases sitting between them. CDR3 in DNA: TGTGCCAGCAGCTTATGGGGCCCAGCCAACACCGGGGAGCTGTTTTTT. Its translation is CASSLWGPANTGELFF. Based on the CDR3 plus reference TRBV7-9 and TRBJ2-2, the full variable domain is DTGVSQNPRHKITKRGQNVTFRCDPISEHNRLYWYRQTLGQGPEFLTYFQNEAQLEKSRLLSDRFSAERPKGSFSTLEIQRTEQGDSAMYLCASSLWGPANTGELFFGEGSRLTVL.

The CDR3 spells CASSETGTKQFF. CDR3 coding DNA: TGTGCCAGCAGTGAGACCGGGACAAAGCAGTTCTTC. This chain links TRBV6-4 with TRBJ2-1; maybe TRBD1 (6 bases). This CDR3 comprises 12 residues. Between the trimmed V and J ends, which lost 3 bases and 11 bases, there was a span of 11 bases. CDR1 MRHNA and CDR2 SNTAGT come from the germline V gene.

The rearrangement joins TRBV28 to TRBJ2-7, with TRBD1 matching 12 bases. Germline V gives CDR1 MDHEN, CDR2 SYDVKM. The CDR3 loop spans 15 amino acids. V gave up 7 bases and J gave up 6 bases; unmatched junction bases: 10. The CDR3 reads CASTEPGQGAPEQYF. For the CDR3, the DNA is TGTGCCAGCACCGAACCGGGACAGGGGGCACCCGAGCAGTACTTC.

This chain joins TRBV28 and TRBJ1-3; D unresolved. Germline CDR1 and CDR2: MDHEN and SYDVKM. The CDR3 is 15 residues long. Trimming cost V 6 bases and J 0 bases, with 12 bases left between them. CDR3 bases: TGTGCCAGCAGCCAGGTTCCACACTCTGGAAACACCATATATTTT. Encoded protein: CASSQVPHSGNTIYF.

This clone was seen a single time. V gene TRBV7-2 combines with J gene TRBJ1-3, with D tentatively TRBD1 (5 bases). Deletions cut 5 bases from V and 3 bases from J, with 11 bases between. Germline CDR1 SGHTA, CDR2 FQGNSA. CDR3 length: 14 residues. The CDR3 DNA is TGTGCCAGCAGCGCAGGGTCCGGTGGAAACACCATATATTTT. As protein: CASSAGSGGNTIYF.

The chain joins TRBV11-1 to TRBJ2-1; 10 bases fit TRBD1. With 5 bases clipped from V and 3 bases from J, the junction kept 4 bases outside the gene matches. The CDR3 runs 15 residues. Germline CDR1 reads SGHAT; CDR2 reads FQDESV (reference sequence). CDR3 coding DNA: TGTGCCAGCAGCCCAGGACAGGGGGACTACAATGAGCAGTTCTTC. Its translation is CASSPGQGDYNEQFF.